This T cell receptor (beta chain) came from a study of blood T cell repertoires in COVID-19 (dated by TCRdb to between 2020 and 2021). General notes on the study: Samples from collaborators originated in the United States, Italy and Spain and spanned both the acute and convalescent phases of COVID-19. Where available, HLA class I and class II types were obtained from metadata supplied by the sample provider rather than from assay-based typing. The material from the prospective study consisted of cDNA or gDNA derived from T cells, B-cell-depleted T cells, or PBMCs. Samples came from the ongoing ImmuneRACE study (first 160 participants) plus 1,254 subjects from 6 global collaborators. The sample metadata nearly always contained a de-identified subject ID, COVID-19 status, age in years and sex. The dataset comprised deeply sampled blood TCRbeta repertoires from subjects exposed to, actively infected with, or recovered from COVID-19. A freely available public database, intended as a resource for researchers studying the immune response to SARS-CoV-2, is where the repertoires were released. Points the paper makes about the study in general: The amount of clinical and demographic metadata varied by source and participant and was provided uncurated.

As regards this clone: Its antigen remains unidentified. The input lacks base qualities; no much larger clone sits a single base away.

Collaborating institutions collected whole blood in K2EDTA tubes following their own protocols. For TCRbeta analysis, collaborator samples were shipped as frozen whole blood, as isolated PBMCs, or as DNA extracted from either sample type. According to the germline V gene, CDR1 reads SQVTM and CDR2 reads ANQGSEA. Trimming removed 3 bases from V and 6 bases from J, leaving 17 bases between the germline ends. From the cysteine through the phenylalanine, the CDR3 covers 14 amino acids. Kept here is only the CDR3 DNA, which spans 42 bases and is read in frame from base 1. TCRbeta CDR3 regions were amplified from genomic DNA by means of the immunoSEQ Assay, a bias-controlled multiplex PCR. The authors processed their data as follows. Nucleated cell counts per sample were estimated from amplification of reference gene primers within the assay. To quantify the absolute abundance of each unique TCRbeta CDR3 rearrangement, sequence reads were collapsed and filtered. For each sample, productive Simpson clonality was calculated by taking the square root of Simpson's diversity index across productive rearrangements. Here the immuneACCESS table is served through TCRdb, limited to in-frame sequences with V and J called. Missing clones are a known gap in these copies; in checked studies unresolved V genes cover under half, and the rest lacks a known reason. That table is the source of V, J and clone size, and D and trimming were worked out from the DNA. The sample table lists under 200,000 clones, about four fifths of them with a count of one. The leading ten clones occupy 6.5% of the sample.

Input material: peripheral blood. This sequence originates from a man between 70 and 80 years old with active or convalescent COVID-19. The sequence joins TRBV29-1 to TRBJ1-1, with TRBD1 as a weak D call on 5 bases. CDR3 loop: CSVEISPRAPEAFF. The sequence in DNA is TGCAGCGTTGAGATTTCGCCCAGGGCCCCTGAAGCTTTCTTT.